The next 19 T cell receptor beta chains were all read from a single sample in a study of OX40 agonist ivuxolimab in advanced cancers. Receptors were amplified or captured by the immunoSEQ multiplex PCR assay. The immuneACCESS repertoire file appears here via TCRdb, limited to in-frame rearrangements. These files lack a portion of the clones; in checked studies, under half of the deficit traces to unresolved V genes, and the cause of the others is not known. The sample table holds some 28,000 clones, of which around three quarters were seen once. The top ten clones comprise 15% of the sample. This specimen was CD4+ or CD8+ T cells sorted from blood, taken in a trial of the OX40 agonist ivuxolimab. All receptors come from an adult with an advanced solid tumor such as melanoma, head and neck, liver or kidney cancer.

V gene TRBV2 combines with J gene TRBJ1-1; TRBD1 might be the D (5 bases). V was shortened by 8 bases and J by 4 bases, with 14 bases between the two germline ends. The CDR3 runs to 13 residues. Germline CDR1 reads SNHLY; CDR2 reads FYNNEI. CDR3 nucleotides: TGTGCCAGCCGCAGGGCGCGGGCCACTGAAGCTTTCTTT. This codes for CASRRARATEAFF.

The CDR3 DNA follows: TGTGCCAGCAGCCGAGGACTAGCGGGATACACAGATACGCAGTATTTT. This encodes CASSRGLAGYTDTQYF. The J gene is TRBJ2-3, the V gene TRBV14; 12 nucleotides line up with TRBD2. Germline V gene lookup returns CDR1 SGHDN and CDR2 FVKESK. The CDR3 runs to 16 residues. The ends lost 4 bases at V and 2 bases at J; junction bases unmatched: 4.

The chain couples TRBV15 to TRBJ1-5; tentatively, D is TRBD1 (5 bases). V was shortened by 5 bases and J by 4 bases, with 18 bases between the two germline ends. Germline lookup yields CDR1 LNHNV and CDR2 YYDKDF (reference sequence). This CDR3 has 16 amino acids. The CDR3 DNA reads as TGTGCCACCAGCCCGAAAATGTGGGGCAGGAATCAGCCCCAGCATTTT. It codes for CATSPKMWGRNQPQHF.

V gene TRBV6-1 combines with J gene TRBJ2-3, with TRBD2 matching over 9 bases. The V segment lost 4 bases and the J segment 6 bases; nucleotides outside the gene matches: 14. Germline V CDR1 and CDR2: MNHNS, SASEGT. The CDR3 has 17 amino acids. The CDR3 loop reads CASSGWDPAGGPDTQYF. Here the CDR3 DNA reads TGTGCCAGCAGTGGTTGGGATCCAGCGGGGGGACCCGATACGCAGTATTTT.

The chain carries TRBV2 and TRBJ2-7; D uncertain. Between the trimmed V and J ends, which lost 2 bases and 3 bases, there was a span of 5 bases. The CDR3 extends over 12 amino acids. Germline CDR1 SNHLY, CDR2 FYNNEI. The DNA of the CDR3 is TGTGCCAGCAGTGAACTATTCTACGAGCAGTACTTC. This encodes CASSELFYEQYF.

The chain combines TRBV4-1 with TRBJ2-1; a weak D match, TRBD2 (6 bases). This CDR3 comprises 17 residues. Germline V CDR1 and CDR2: MGHRA, YSYEKL. V lost 0 bases and J 1 base, leaving 13 bases between the germline ends. CDR3 DNA sequence: TGCGCCAGCAGCCAAGATGGGGCGGGGCAGTCCTACAATGAGCAGTTCTTC. Its translation: CASSQDGAGQSYNEQFF.

The chain combines TRBV6-6 with TRBJ1-1; weak D call: TRBD1 (6 bases). CDR1 and CDR2 from the germline V gene are MNHNY and SVGAGI (reference sequence). The CDR3 has 15 amino acids. V was clipped by 2 bases and J by 0 bases, with 10 bases between them. Here the CDR3 reads CASSYGGALNTEAFF. In DNA form, the CDR3 reads TGTGCCAGCAGTTACGGGGGGGCACTGAACACTGAAGCTTTCTTT.

The chain recombines TRBV10-2 with TRBJ2-3; D unclear. The CDR3 loop spans 11 amino acids. The ends were cut back, 4 bases at V and 5 bases at J, with 4 bases in the middle. Looked up from germline, CDR1 is WSHSY and CDR2 is SAAADI. The CDR3 sequence: CASSGLDTQYF. The CDR3 DNA is TGCGCCAGCAGTGGGTTAGATACGCAGTATTTT.

The chain is built from TRBV7-3 and TRBJ1-1; tentatively, D is TRBD1 (6 bases). V gave up 4 bases and J gave up 6 bases, with 12 bases separating them. The germline CDR1 and CDR2 sequences are SGHTA and FQGTGA. The CDR3 runs 13 residues. The CDR3 here is CASSYTSGAEAFF. DNA of the CDR3: TGTGCCAGCAGCTACACCTCAGGGGCTGAAGCTTTCTTT. Combining the CDR3 with reference TRBV7-3 and TRBJ1-1 gives the whole variable domain GAGVSQTPSNKVTEKGKYVELRCDPISGHTALYWYRQSLGQGPEFLIYFQGTGAADDSGLPNDRFFAVRPEGSVSTLKIQRTERGDSAVYLCASSYTSGAEAFFGQGTRLTVV.

The chain employs TRBV5-6 and TRBJ2-3; D may correspond to TRBD1 or TRBD2 (5 bases each). The V end was cut by 4 bases, the J end by 1 base, with 13 bases between. CDR1 SGHDT and CDR2 YYEEEE come from the germline V gene. The CDR3 runs 15 residues. This CDR3 reads CASSTDSGRTDTQYF. The CDR3, as DNA: TGTGCCAGCAGCACCGACAGCGGTCGCACAGATACGCAGTATTTT.

This clone is medium-sized (0.01 to 0.1%) within its sample. The chain links TRBV19 to TRBJ1-1, with a possible D match to TRBD1 (5 bases). CDR3 length equals 13 residues. V lost 7 bases and J 0 bases, leaving 9 bases between the germline ends. Germline CDR1 and CDR2: LNHDA and SQIVND (reference sequence). The CDR3 protein is CASKAGMNTEAFF. In DNA, the CDR3 is TGTGCCAGTAAAGCAGGGATGAACACTGAAGCTTTCTTT.

This chain connects TRBV6-1 to TRBJ1-1, with D possibly TRBD1 on 5 matching bases. The CDR3 extends over 14 amino acids. Between the trimmed V and J ends, which lost 7 bases and 5 bases, there was a span of 17 bases. Per the germline V gene, CDR1 is MNHNS and CDR2 is SASEGT. CDR3 nucleotides: TGTGCCAGCACTCCGGGACTCCTGGGGACTGAAGCTTTCTTT. This gives the protein CASTPGLLGTEAFF.

This clone was detected once. CDR3 in DNA: TGTGCCTGGAGACAGGGGAACTATGGCTACACCTTC. It translates to CAWRQGNYGYTF. The chain combines TRBV30 with TRBJ1-2; 7 bases agree with TRBD1. The CDR3 is 12 amino acids. In germline, CDR1 is GTSNPN, CDR2 SVGIG (reference sequence). The ends lost 3 bases at V and 2 bases at J; junction bases unmatched: 0.

V and J are TRBV7-8 and TRBJ1-2; tentative D call: TRBD1 (5 bases). Deletions cut 10 bases from V and 0 bases from J, with 18 bases between. Germline V gives CDR1 SGHVS, CDR2 FQNEAQ. The CDR3 contains 15 residues. Here the CDR3 DNA reads TGTGCCACCCATATATTAGGGGCCGCTAACTATGGCTACACCTTC. It translates to CATHILGAANYGYTF.

This chain uses TRBV5-1 with TRBJ1-6, with D perhaps matching TRBD1 (6 bases). The CDR3 covers 20 residues. Trimming left V 0 bases short and J 8 bases short, with 27 bases between. CDR1 and CDR2 (germline): SGHRS, YFSETQ. This CDR3 is CASSLELGGGRPQKDSPLHF. CDR3 nucleotides: TGCGCCAGCAGCTTGGAGTTAGGCGGGGGCAGGCCTCAAAAGGATTCACCCCTCCACTTT. The whole variable domain, remainder taken from reference TRBV5-1 and TRBJ1-6, is KAGVTQTPRYLIKTRGQQVTLSCSPISGHRSVSWYQQTPGQGLQFLFEYFSETQRNKGNFPGRFSGRQFSNSRSEMNVSTLELGDSALYLCASSLELGGGRPQKDSPLHFGNGTRLTVT.

The gene calls are TRBV30 and TRBJ2-1; no clear D. V dropped 1 base and J dropped 0 bases, with 13 bases sitting between them. The CDR3 sequence is 16 residues long. Germline CDR1 and CDR2: GTSNPN and SVGIG (reference sequence). CDR3 loop: CAWSGPHANSYNEQFF. The CDR3 nucleotides are TGTGCCTGGAGTGGCCCTCACGCCAACTCCTACAATGAGCAGTTCTTC.

The chain is built from TRBV21-1 and TRBJ2-2. TRBV21-1 is a pseudogene segment. The length of the CDR3 is 17 residues. CDR3 bases: TGTGCCAGCAGCAACGGACTTAACGGGACGCACACCGGGGAGCTGTTTTTT. Translation: CASSNGLNGTHTGELFF.

V gene TRBV30 combines with J gene TRBJ1-1; D might be TRBD1 (5 bases). Trimming pared 4 bases from V and 4 bases from J, leaving 13 bases between. There are 13 residues in the CDR3. The germline V gene encodes CDR1 GTSNPN and CDR2 SVGIG (reference sequence). This chain's CDR3 is CAWKEGAGTEAFF. The CDR3 nucleotides read TGTGCCTGGAAGGAAGGGGCCGGCACTGAAGCTTTCTTT. The full variable domain, completed using reference TRBV30 and TRBJ1-1, is SQTIHQWPATLVQPVGSPLSLECTVEGTSNPNLYWYRQAAGRGLQLLFYSVGIGQISSEVPQNLSASRPQDRQFILSSKKLLLSDSGFYLCAWKEGAGTEAFFGQGTRLTVV.

Only a few counts were recorded for this clone. The rearrangement uses TRBV4-1 and TRBJ1-2, with 8 bases that match TRBD1. V lost 3 bases to trimming and J lost 3 bases; unmatched junction nucleotides: 9. This CDR3 spans 16 amino acids. CDR1 and CDR2 (germline): MGHRA, YSYEKL. CDR3 loop: CASSQAGTGGDYGYTF. CDR3 nucleotide sequence: TGCGCCAGCAGCCAGGCCGGGACAGGAGGGGACTATGGCTACACCTTC.